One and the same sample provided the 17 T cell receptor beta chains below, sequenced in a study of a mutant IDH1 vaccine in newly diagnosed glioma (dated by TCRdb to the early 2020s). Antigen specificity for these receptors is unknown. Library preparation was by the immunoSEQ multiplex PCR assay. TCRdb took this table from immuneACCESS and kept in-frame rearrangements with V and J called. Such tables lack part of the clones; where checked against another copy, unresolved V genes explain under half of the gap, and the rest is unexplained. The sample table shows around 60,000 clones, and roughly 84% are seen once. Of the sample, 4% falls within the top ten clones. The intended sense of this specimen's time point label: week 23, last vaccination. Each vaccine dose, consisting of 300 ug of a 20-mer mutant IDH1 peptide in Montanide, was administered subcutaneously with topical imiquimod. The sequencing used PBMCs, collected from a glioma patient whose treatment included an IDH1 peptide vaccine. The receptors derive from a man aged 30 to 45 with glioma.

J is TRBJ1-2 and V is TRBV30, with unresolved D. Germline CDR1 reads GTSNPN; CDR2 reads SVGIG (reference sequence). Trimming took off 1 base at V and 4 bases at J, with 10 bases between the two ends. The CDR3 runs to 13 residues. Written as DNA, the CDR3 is TGTGCCTGGAGTGAAGAGGCTTCCTATGGCTACACCTTC. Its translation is CAWSEEASYGYTF.

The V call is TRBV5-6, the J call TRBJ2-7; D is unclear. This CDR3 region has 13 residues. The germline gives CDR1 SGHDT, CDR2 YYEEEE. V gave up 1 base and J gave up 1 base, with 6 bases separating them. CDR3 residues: CASSLSPSYEQYF. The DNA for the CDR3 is TGTGCCAGCAGCTTGTCCCCGTCCTACGAGCAGTACTTC.

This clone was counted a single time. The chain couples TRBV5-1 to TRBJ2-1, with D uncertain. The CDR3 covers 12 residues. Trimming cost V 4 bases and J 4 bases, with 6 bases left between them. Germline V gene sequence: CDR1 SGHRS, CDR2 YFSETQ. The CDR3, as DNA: TGCGCCAGCAGCGTTCCTTACAATGAGCAGTTCTTC. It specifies CASSVPYNEQFF.

The CDR3 DNA is TGTGCCAGCACCCGACTAGAGGTGGGCGCCTACAATGAGCAGTTCTTC. Its translation: CASTRLEVGAYNEQFF. The chain employs TRBV5-5 and TRBJ2-1; D perhaps matches TRBD2 (6 bases). Germline lookup yields CDR1 SGHKS and CDR2 YYEKEE (reference sequence). V lost 6 bases and J lost 2, with 18 bases in between. This CDR3 has 16 residues.

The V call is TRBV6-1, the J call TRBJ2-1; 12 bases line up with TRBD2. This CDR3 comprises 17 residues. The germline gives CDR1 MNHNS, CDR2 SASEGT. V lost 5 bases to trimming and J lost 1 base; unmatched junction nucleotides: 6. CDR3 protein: CASSQGTSGLSYNEQFF. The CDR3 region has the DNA TGTGCCAGCAGTCAAGGGACTAGCGGGTTATCCTACAATGAGCAGTTCTTC.

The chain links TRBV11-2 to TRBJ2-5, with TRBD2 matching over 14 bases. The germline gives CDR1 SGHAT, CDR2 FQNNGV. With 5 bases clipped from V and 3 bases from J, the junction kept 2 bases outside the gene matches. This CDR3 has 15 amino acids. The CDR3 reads CASSTGLAGEETQYF. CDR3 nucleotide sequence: TGTGCCAGCAGCACGGGACTAGCGGGGGAAGAGACCCAGTACTTC.

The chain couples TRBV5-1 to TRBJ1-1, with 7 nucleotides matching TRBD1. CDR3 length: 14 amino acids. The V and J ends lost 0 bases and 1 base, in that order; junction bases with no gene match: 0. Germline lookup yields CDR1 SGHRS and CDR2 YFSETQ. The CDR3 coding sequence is TGCGCCAGCAGCTTGGAGGGGGCGAACACTGAAGCTTTCTTT. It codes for CASSLEGANTEAFF.

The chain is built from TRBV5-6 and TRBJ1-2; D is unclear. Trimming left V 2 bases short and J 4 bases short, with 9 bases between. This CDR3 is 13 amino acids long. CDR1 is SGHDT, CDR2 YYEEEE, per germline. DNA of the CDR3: TGTGCCAGCAGCTTTCGGACGGTCTATGGCTACACCTTC. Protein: CASSFRTVYGYTF.

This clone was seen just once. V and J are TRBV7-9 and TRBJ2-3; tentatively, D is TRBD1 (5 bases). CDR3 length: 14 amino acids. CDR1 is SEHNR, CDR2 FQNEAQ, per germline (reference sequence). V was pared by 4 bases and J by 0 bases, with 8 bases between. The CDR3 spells CASSSYRSTDTQYF. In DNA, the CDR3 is TGTGCCAGCAGCTCTTACAGGAGCACAGATACGCAGTATTTT. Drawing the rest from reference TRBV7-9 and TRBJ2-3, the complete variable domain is DTGVSQNPRHKITKRGQNVTFRCDPISEHNRLYWYRQTLGQGPEFLTYFQNEAQLEKSRLLSDRFSAERPKGSFSTLEIQRTEQGDSAMYLCASSSYRSTDTQYFGPGTRLTVL.

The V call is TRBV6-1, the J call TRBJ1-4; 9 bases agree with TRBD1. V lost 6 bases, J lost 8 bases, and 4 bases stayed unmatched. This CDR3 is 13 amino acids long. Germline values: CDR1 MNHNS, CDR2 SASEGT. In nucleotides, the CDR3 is TGTGCCAGCAGAGTAGGGACAGGGGAAAAACTGTTTTTT. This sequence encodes CASRVGTGEKLFF.

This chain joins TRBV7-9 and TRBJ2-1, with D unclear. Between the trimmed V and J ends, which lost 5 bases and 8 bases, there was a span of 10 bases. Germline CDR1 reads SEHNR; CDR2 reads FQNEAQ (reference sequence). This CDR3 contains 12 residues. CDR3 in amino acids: CASSLLGHEQFF. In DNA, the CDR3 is TGTGCCAGCAGCCTCCTAGGTCATGAGCAGTTCTTC.

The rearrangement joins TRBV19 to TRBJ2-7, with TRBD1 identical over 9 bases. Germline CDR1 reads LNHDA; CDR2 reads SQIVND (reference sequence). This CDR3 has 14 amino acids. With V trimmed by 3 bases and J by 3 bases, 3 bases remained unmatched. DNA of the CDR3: TGTGCCAGTAGTATTGGACAGGGGATCTACGAGCAGTACTTC. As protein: CASSIGQGIYEQYF.

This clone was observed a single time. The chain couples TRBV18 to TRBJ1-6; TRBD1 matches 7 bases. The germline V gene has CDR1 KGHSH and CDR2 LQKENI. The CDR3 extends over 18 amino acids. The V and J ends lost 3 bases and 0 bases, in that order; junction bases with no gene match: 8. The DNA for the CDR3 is TGTGCCAGCTCACCGCAGCCCAGGGGGAGCTCCTATAATTCACCCCTCCACTTT. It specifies CASSPQPRGSSYNSPLHF.

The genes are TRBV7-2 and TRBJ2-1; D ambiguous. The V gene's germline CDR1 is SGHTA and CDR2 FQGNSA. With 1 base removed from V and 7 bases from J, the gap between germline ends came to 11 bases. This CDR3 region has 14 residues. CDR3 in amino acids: CASSLDGAANEQFF. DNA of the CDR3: TGTGCCAGCAGCTTAGACGGCGCGGCAAATGAGCAGTTCTTC.

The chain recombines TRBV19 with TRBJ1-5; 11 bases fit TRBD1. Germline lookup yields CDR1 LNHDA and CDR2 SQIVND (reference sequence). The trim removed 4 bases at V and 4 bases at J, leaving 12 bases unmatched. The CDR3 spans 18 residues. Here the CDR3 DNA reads TGTGCCAGTAGTAGGGACAGGGGGGTTGGATCAGCGAATCAGCCCCAGCATTTT. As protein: CASSRDRGVGSANQPQHF.

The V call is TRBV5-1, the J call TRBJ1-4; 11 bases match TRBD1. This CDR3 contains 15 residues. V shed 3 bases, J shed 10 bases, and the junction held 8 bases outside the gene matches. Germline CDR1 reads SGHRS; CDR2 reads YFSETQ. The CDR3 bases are TGCGCCAGCAGCTACCCCGGACAGGGGGCTGGAAAACTGTTTTTT. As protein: CASSYPGQGAGKLFF.

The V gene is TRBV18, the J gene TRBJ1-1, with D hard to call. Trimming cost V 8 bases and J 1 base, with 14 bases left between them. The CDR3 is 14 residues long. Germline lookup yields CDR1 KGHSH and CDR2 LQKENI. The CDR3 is CASTYQRENTEAFF. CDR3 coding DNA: TGTGCCAGCACTTATCAACGGGAGAACACTGAAGCTTTCTTT.